The rows below give T cell receptor beta chains drawn from one sample of a study of siplizumab effects on memory and regulatory T cells. Sequencing was performed with immunoSEQ multiplex PCR; in TCRdb, only in-frame clones are kept and a portion is missing. The sample has 90,000 to 120,000 clones; over 90% are singletons. Sequencing was carried out using Tregs sorted from blood. The receptors derive from a human donor in good health. CDR3s include the opening cysteine and the closing phenylalanine or tryptophan. The order of the fields is D gene, J gene, clone size, V gene, CDR3 protein, CDR3 DNA. A D gene is named only where the DNA matches it firmly. Not all rows give a size; the values are once, few, many and, for expanded clones, a class.

TRBD2 | TRBJ2-1 | - | TRBV9 | CATTRGGSPHNEQFF | TGTGCCACAACTAGGGGCGGGAGCCCCCACAATGAGCAGTTCTTC
- | TRBJ2-5 | - | TRBV6-1 | CASGILGGTQYF | TGTGCCAGTGGTATTCTGGGGGGGACCCAGTACTTC
TRBD1 | TRBJ1-2 | - | TRBV6-5 | CASSRDRGRVGYTF | TGTGCCAGCAGCCGGGACAGGGGGCGAGTTGGCTACACCTTC
TRBD2 | TRBJ2-3 | - | TRBV2 | CASSELAGSLVRQYF | TGTGCCAGCAGTGAACTAGCGGGCTCTTTGGTCAGGCAGTATTTT
- | TRBJ1-5 | - | TRBV2 | CASSVSSGNQPQHF | TGTGCCAGCAGTGTTTCGTCAGGGAATCAGCCCCAGCATTTT
TRBD1 | TRBJ2-7 | - | TRBV2 | CASTEWRTGERVDF | TGTGCCAGCACCGAGTGGCGGACAGGGGAGAGAGTAGACTTC
- | TRBJ1-1 | - | TRBV11-2 | CASSPQGWGTEAFF | TGTGCCAGCAGCCCGCAGGGTTGGGGGACTGAAGCTTTCTTT
- | TRBJ2-1 | - | TRBV2 | CASSEQGLLYNEQFF | TGTGCCAGCAGTGAACAGGGGCTCCTCTACAATGAGCAGTTCTTC
- | TRBJ1-2 | - | TRBV6-5 | CASSLLGTGYTF | TGTGCCAGCAGTTTGTTGGGGACTGGCTACACCTTC
- | TRBJ1-2 | - | TRBV29-1 | CSVGILGGYTF | TGCAGCGTTGGCATTTTGGGGGGCTACACCTTC
- | TRBJ1-2 | - | TRBV6-4 | CASSSGIRYGYTF | TGTGCCAGCAGCTCAGGGATTCGCTATGGCTACACCTTC
TRBD1 | TRBJ1-1 | - | TRBV5-1 | CASSRGTGETEAFF | TGCGCCAGCAGCCGAGGGACAGGAGAAACTGAAGCTTTCTTT
TRBD1 | TRBJ2-3 | - | TRBV19 | CASGQGITDTQYF | TGTGCCAGCGGACAGGGTATAACAGATACGCAGTATTTT
- | TRBJ1-5 | - | TRBV21-1 | CASSRGDDRVRQPQHF | TGTGCCAGCAGCAGGGGGGACGACAGGGTCCGTCAGCCCCAGCATTTT
- | TRBJ2-5 | - | TRBV5-1 | CASSLRGGAQETQYF | TGCGCCAGCAGCTTGAGGGGCGGGGCCCAAGAGACCCAGTACTTC
- | TRBJ2-7 | - | TRBV19 | CASSIDRGSYEQYF | TGTGCCAGTAGTATAGATCGGGGCTCCTACGAGCAGTACTTC
- | TRBJ1-1 | - | TRBV27 | CASTDGLGTEAFF | TGTGCCAGCACGGATGGGTTGGGCACTGAAGCTTTCTTT
TRBD1 | TRBJ2-4 | - | TRBV27 | CASSFRGSQKLAKNIQYF | TGTGCCAGCAGTTTCAGGGGGTCCCAAAAACTAGCCAAAAACATTCAGTACTTC
- | TRBJ1-5 | - | TRBV6-5 | CASSQGGLGQPQHF | TGTGCCAGCAGCCAAGGGGGTCTGGGTCAGCCCCAGCATTTT
- | TRBJ1-1 | few | TRBV9 | CASSADVNTEAFF | TGTGCCAGCAGCGCGGACGTCAACACTGAAGCTTTCTTT
TRBD1 | TRBJ1-4 | once | TRBV7-6 | CASSGSGTVVEKLFF | TGTGCCAGCAGCGGAAGTGGGACAGTAGTTGAAAAACTGTTTTTT
- | TRBJ2-3 | - | TRBV11-3 | CASSLAAFTDTQYF | TGTGCCAGCAGCTTGGCGGCTTTTACAGATACGCAGTATTTT
- | TRBJ2-3 | once | TRBV5-6 | CASSLGSHADTQYF | TGTGCCAGCAGCTTGGGGAGCCACGCAGATACGCAGTATTTT
- | TRBJ1-2 | - | TRBV20-1 | CSAVELYGYTF | TGCAGTGCTGTGGAGTTATATGGCTACACCTTC
- | TRBJ2-5 | - | TRBV20-1 | CSASRKETQYF | TGCAGTGCCTCTAGGAAAGAGACCCAGTACTTC
- | TRBJ1-6 | - | TRBV2 | CASSGTYNSPLHF | TGTGCCTCGTCGGGTACCTATAATTCACCCCTCCACTTT
TRBD2 | TRBJ2-2 | - | TRBV19 | CASSRDSGLGTGELFF | TGTGCCAGTAGCCGTGACTCCGGACTAGGCACCGGGGAGCTGTTTTTT
- | TRBJ1-6 | - | TRBV11-2 | CANHPWARNSPLHF | TGTGCCAACCACCCCTGGGCAAGAAATTCACCCCTCCACTTT
TRBD2 | TRBJ2-1 | - | TRBV7-2 | CASSYLAGSYNEQFF | TGTGCCAGCAGCTATCTAGCGGGATCCTACAATGAGCAGTTCTTC
- | TRBJ2-3 | once | TRBV6-1 | CASSEIFRVSTDTQYF | TGTGCCAGCAGTGAAATTTTCCGGGTTAGCACAGATACGCAGTATTTT
- | TRBJ2-7 | - | TRBV5-1 | CASSVGITNEQYF | TGCGCCAGCAGCGTCGGGATTACTAACGAGCAGTACTTC
- | TRBJ2-3 | - | TRBV30 | CAWSAMPHTSGSTDTQYF | TGTGCCTGGAGTGCAATGCCGCACACCTCCGGAAGCACAGATACGCAGTATTTT
- | TRBJ1-3 | - | TRBV30 | CAWSVDASSGNTIYF | TGTGCCTGGAGTGTTGACGCCAGCTCTGGAAACACCATATATTTT
TRBD1 | TRBJ1-2 | - | TRBV2 | CASSEGRTGNYGYTF | TGTGCCAGCAGTGAAGGCCGGACAGGGAACTATGGCTACACCTTC
- | TRBJ1-6 | - | TRBV4-1 | CASSQDPLGGLNSPLHF | TGCGCCAGCAGCCAAGACCCCCTTGGGGGGCTTAATTCACCCCTCCACTTT
- | TRBJ1-1 | - | TRBV12-5 | CASGLALLASEAFF | TGTGCTAGTGGTTTGGCCCTCCTAGCAAGTGAAGCTTTCTTT
- | TRBJ1-2 | - | TRBV30 | CAWSPQMNYGYTF | TGTGCCTGGAGTCCACAGATGAACTATGGCTACACCTTC
TRBD1 | TRBJ1-1 | few | TRBV2 | CASSQQGALRTFF | TGTGCCAGCAGTCAACAGGGGGCATTGAGAACTTTCTTT
TRBD1 | TRBJ1-2 | few | TRBV2 | CASRGQGNYGYTF | TGTGCCAGCAGGGGACAGGGCAACTATGGCTACACCTTC
TRBD1 | TRBJ2-7 | - | TRBV27 | CASTGQGPANEQYF | TGTGCCAGCACGGGACAGGGACCGGCCAACGAGCAGTACTTC
- | TRBJ1-1 | - | TRBV28 | CASSFRAWNTEAFF | TGTGCCAGCAGTTTCCGAGCCTGGAACACTGAAGCTTTCTTT
- | TRBJ2-7 | - | TRBV30 | CAWSSRYEQYF | TGTGCCTGGAGTTCCCGTTACGAGCAGTACTTC
- | TRBJ1-1 | - | TRBV6-6 | CASIPRGSSTEAFF | TGTGCCAGCATTCCGCGGGGGTCTAGCACTGAAGCTTTCTTT
- | TRBJ1-4 | - | TRBV4-1 | CASSQVRGAMEPTNEKLFF | TGCGCCAGCAGCCAAGTCCGGGGGGCTATGGAACCAACTAATGAAAAACTGTTTTTT
- | TRBJ2-2 | - | TRBV7-7 | CASRDIDTGELFF | TGTGCTAGTCGGGACATAGACACCGGGGAGCTGTTTTTT
- | TRBJ1-1 | - | TRBV6-6 | CASGIGTEAFF | TGTGCCAGCGGAATTGGTACTGAAGCTTTCTTT
- | TRBJ2-1 | - | TRBV30 | CAWSVRGSLFEQFF | TGTGCCTGGAGTGTACGAGGGAGCCTTTTCGAGCAGTTCTTC
TRBD1 | TRBJ1-4 | - | TRBV6-6 | CASTAQGTGEKLFF | TGTGCCAGCACCGCACAGGGGACTGGAGAAAAACTGTTTTTT
- | TRBJ2-3 | - | TRBV14 | CASSQDGKRLSTDTQYF | TGTGCCAGCAGCCAAGACGGAAAGCGACTTAGCACAGATACGCAGTATTTT
- | TRBJ1-3 | - | TRBV10-2 | CASRPSGGRGGNTIYF | TGCGCCAGCAGGCCGAGTGGGGGGAGAGGAGGAAACACCATATATTTT
TRBD1 | TRBJ1-5 | - | TRBV19 | CASSKMDRANQPQHF | TGTGCCAGTAGTAAAATGGACAGGGCTAATCAGCCCCAGCATTTT
TRBD1 | TRBJ2-4 | - | TRBV6-1 | CASERTGGHIQYF | TGTGCCAGCGAAAGGACAGGGGGACACATTCAGTACTTC
- | TRBJ2-4 | - | TRBV5-1 | CASSLDGQDAVGIQYF | TGCGCCAGCAGCTTGGACGGGCAGGACGCTGTTGGCATTCAGTACTTC
- | TRBJ1-2 | - | TRBV6-5 | CASRRRDLYGYAF | TGTGCCAGCAGACGCCGGGACCTCTATGGCTACGCCTTC
TRBD1 | TRBJ2-7 | - | TRBV10-3 | CAISESRTGSSEQYF | TGTGCCATCAGTGAATCTCGGACAGGGTCGAGCGAGCAGTACTTC
TRBD1 | TRBJ2-7 | - | TRBV28 | CASRPYDRVVYEQYF | TGTGCCAGCAGACCCTACGACAGGGTGGTATACGAGCAGTACTTC